The 30 T cell receptor beta chains below were found in one sample sequenced in a study of T-cell reconstitution after alpha-beta-depleted transplantation in children. The TCRbeta library incorporated unique molecular identifiers. MiXCR was run by TCRdb on the PCR reads, yielding one entry per CDR3 protein. In the table there are under 300,000 distinct CDR3 sequences, 11% of which are singletons. Sample: peripheral blood, taken 180 days after TCRalphabeta/CD19-depleted stem cell transplant. The receptors here all came from a male patient between 2 and 10 years old who had a stem cell transplant for chronic granulomatous disease, so the T cells may come from the graft donor.

A note on this clonotype: This may be a read error, as it is one base from a much larger clone. The V call is TRBV6-1, the J call TRBJ2-5; 10 bases are shared with TRBD1. Germline CDR1 is MNHNS and CDR2 is SASEGT. The CDR3 sequence is 16 residues long. Unmatched junction bases numbered 18, after V lost 10 bases and J lost 7 bases. The CDR3: CANSQNSGTGAGTQYF. The CDR3 DNA reads as TGTGCCAACAGCCAAAATTCCGGGACAGGGGCCGGGACCCAGTACTTC.

Note on this clonotype: A single base separates this from a much larger clone, so it may be a read error. The V and J genes are TRBV18 and TRBJ2-7; D may be TRBD1 or TRBD2 (6 bases each). The J call may be wrong; the DNA end is better matched by TRBJ2-1. Germline CDR1 KGHSH, CDR2 LQKENI. The CDR3 is made up of 16 amino acids. In nucleotides, the CDR3 is TGTGCCAGCTCACCCGGATTTGGCTCGGGGGCCTACGAGCAGTTCTTC. It specifies CASSPGFGSGAYEQFF.

The chain couples TRBV6-2 or TRBV6-3 to TRBJ2-7; D may be TRBD1 (5 bases). Germline lookup yields CDR1 MNHEY and CDR2 SVGEGT. V lost 6 bases, J lost 3 bases, and 12 bases lay in between. The CDR3 extends over 13 amino acids. The CDR3 nucleotides are TGTGCCAGCAGAGGACATGCTATCTACGAGCAGTACTTC. Translating gives CASRGHAIYEQYF.

This clonotype was found many times. CDR3 in amino acids: CSAREGLGPTDTQYF. Here the CDR3 DNA reads TGCAGTGCTAGAGAGGGACTAGGCCCCACAGATACGCAGTATTTT. The V and J genes are TRBV20-1 and TRBJ2-3; 8 bases are a match to TRBD2. V was pared by 0 bases and J by 2 bases, with 4 bases of the junction left unmatched. CDR1 is DFQATT and CDR2 is SNEGSKA in the germline V gene (reference sequence). The CDR3 is 15 residues long.

This clonotype was seen ten or more times. This chain uses TRBV5-1 with TRBJ2-1; 14 bases match TRBD2. Germline V lookup: CDR1 SGHRS, CDR2 YFSETQ. This CDR3 spans 17 amino acids. Trimming removed 3 bases from V and 4 bases from J; junction bases left unmatched: 6. Written as DNA, the CDR3 is TGCGCCAGCAGCTGGGGACTAGCGGGGGAGACTTACAATGAGCAGTTCTTC. Translated: CASSWGLAGETYNEQFF.

Concerning this clonotype: A much larger clone differs by one base, so this may be a read error. This chain connects TRBV4-1 to TRBJ2-7; D is perhaps TRBD1 (6 bases). The germline V gene encodes CDR1 MGHRA and CDR2 YSYEKL. This CDR3 is 13 amino acids long. The CDR3 sequence: CASTQASGAEQYF. DNA for the CDR3: TGCGCCAGCACCCAAGCTTCAGGGGCCGAGCAGTACTTC.

There are many counts of this clonotype. The gene calls are TRBV11-2 and TRBJ1-6; a possible D gene is TRBD1 (5 bases). The CDR3 consists of 16 residues. Germline V gene data show CDR1 as SGHAT and CDR2 as FQNNGV. V gave up 5 bases and J gave up 10 bases, with 21 bases separating them. CDR3: CASSVRDGGVGSPLHF. In nucleotides, the CDR3 is TGTGCCAGCAGCGTCCGGGACGGGGGAGTGGGATCACCCCTCCACTTT. The full variable domain, completed using reference TRBV11-2 and TRBJ1-6, is EAGVAQSPRYKIIEKRQSVAFWCNPISGHATLYWYQQILGQGPKLLIQFQNNGVVDDSQLPKDRFSAERLKGVDSTLKIQPAKLEDSAVYLCASSVRDGGVGSPLHFGNGTRLTVT.

This clonotype has a count of ten or more. The chain is built from TRBV7-3 and TRBJ2-2; no clear D gene. Trimming took off 5 bases at V and 1 base at J, with 17 bases between the two ends. Germline CDR1 reads SGHTA; CDR2 reads FQGTGA. The CDR3 is 17 residues long. The CDR3 is CASSTTTFPLNTGELFF. CDR3 nucleotides: TGTGCCAGCAGCACAACCACCTTCCCACTGAACACCGGGGAGCTGTTTTTT.

This clonotype was detected ten times or more. The chain combines TRBV11-2 with TRBJ2-3; 11 positions agree with TRBD2. Germline loops: CDR1 SGHAT, CDR2 FQNNGV. V lost 5 bases to trimming and J lost 9 bases; unmatched junction nucleotides: 1. This CDR3 has 12 amino acids. The CDR3 sequence: CASSTSGGTQYF. The CDR3 nucleotides are TGTGCCAGCAGCACTAGCGGGGGAACGCAGTATTTT.

This clonotype was detected ten times or more. The rearrangement joins TRBV29-1 to TRBJ2-5, with TRBD1 identical over 7 bases. This CDR3 is 12 amino acids long. The junction had 6 bases not matched to a gene; V was cut back by 6 bases and J by 5 bases. Per the germline V gene, CDR1 is SQVTM and CDR2 is ANQGSEA. CDR3 sequence: CSVTGNGETQYF. CDR3 in DNA: TGCAGCGTGACAGGGAATGGTGAGACCCAGTACTTC.

This clonotype was seen at least ten times. V is TRBV7-2 and J is TRBJ2-5; D is perhaps TRBD2 (5 bases). Per germline, CDR1 SGHTA and CDR2 FQGNSA. This CDR3 contains 12 residues. V lost 11 bases to trimming and J lost 1 base, with 11 bases between them. Here the CDR3 reads CAWSGIQETQYF. CDR3 nucleotides: TGTGCCTGGTCGGGGATCCAAGAGACCCAGTACTTC.

This clonotype was seen a single time. One junction end disagrees with the germline gene, perhaps due to a read error. CDR3 residues: CAIRTGKGWGGRPDTQSF. CDR3 coding DNA: TGTGCCATCCGGACGGGAAAAGGCTGGGGCGGGAGGCCAGATACGCAGTCTTTT. The chain is built from TRBV2 and TRBJ2-3, with 8 bases fitting TRBD2. The CDR3 length is 18 residues. Germline V gene sequence: CDR1 SNHLY, CDR2 FYNNEI.

Concerning this clonotype itself: A much larger clone lies a single base off, so this may be a read error. Given the absence of the conserved phenylalanine or tryptophan at the CDR3 end, a read error is likely. The chain recombines TRBV20-1 with TRBJ2-7, with D perhaps TRBD1 (5 bases). The germline gives CDR1 DFQATT, CDR2 SNEGSKA (reference sequence). The V end was cut by 3 bases, the J end by 1 base, with 7 bases between. CDR3 length: 12 amino acids. The CDR3 nucleotides are TGCAGTGCTAGGTCAGGGTCCTACGAGCAGTACTCC. Translating gives CSARSGSYEQYS.

The gene calls are TRBV7-2 and TRBJ2-7, with D perhaps TRBD2 (5 bases). V lost 3 bases, J lost 7 bases, and 13 bases lay in between. Germline values: CDR1 SGHTA, CDR2 FQGNSA. The CDR3 spans 13 residues. CDR3 sequence (DNA): TGTGCCAGCAGCTTTGAGATGACGGGGGAGCAGTACTTC. Amino acid sequence: CASSFEMTGEQYF.

A remark on this clonotype: Just one base apart from a much larger clone, this may be a read error. This sequence joins TRBV5-1 and TRBJ1-6; D uncertain. The germline gives CDR1 SGHRS, CDR2 YFSETQ. This CDR3 region has 15 residues. For the CDR3, the DNA is TGCGCCAGCAGCTTGGGAGGTCCACCCAATTCACCCCTCCTCTTT. Translation gives CASSLGGPPNSPLLF.

The table lists this clonotype with many counts. The chain joins TRBV12-3 or TRBV12-4 to TRBJ2-1, with 16 bases matching TRBD2. This CDR3 contains 17 residues. After removal of 5 bases from V and 9 bases from J, the junction contained 10 bases not matched to a gene. The DNA of the CDR3 is TGTGCCAGCAGTCCAGGGACTAGCGGGGGGGGTCGGAGTGAGCAGTTCTTC. This codes for CASSPGTSGGGRSEQFF.

As for this clonotype: Possible read error: a much larger clone is one base away. The V and J genes are TRBV7-9 and TRBJ2-3; D is possibly TRBD1 or TRBD2 (5 bases each). Germline values: CDR1 SEHNR, CDR2 FQNEAQ (reference sequence). The V end was cut by 10 bases, the J end by 0 bases, with 17 bases between. The CDR3 has 15 residues. Here the CDR3 DNA reads TGTGCCACGAGGGGAGAGGGCCTGAGCACAGATACGCAGTATTTT. This codes for CATRGEGLSTDTQYF.

This clonotype was seen repeatedly, ten times or more. The V gene is TRBV12-5, the J gene TRBJ2-2; TRBD1 aligns across 11 bases. Germline trimming cut 2 bases from V and 5 bases from J; bases unmatched to any gene: 19. The germline V gene encodes CDR1 LGHNT and CDR2 FRNRAP. The CDR3 has 21 residues. The CDR3 loop reads CASGLLPSGQGGLVGTGELFF. Written as DNA, the CDR3 is TGTGCTAGTGGTTTGCTACCATCGGGACAGGGGGGTCTTGTGGGAACCGGGGAGCTGTTTTTT. The full variable domain, rest sourced from reference TRBV12-5 and TRBJ2-2, is DARVTQTPRHKVTEMGQEVTMRCQPILGHNTVFWYRQTMMQGLELLAYFRNRAPLDDSGMPKDRFSAEMPDATLATLKIQPSEPRDSAVYFCASGLLPSGQGGLVGTGELFFGEGSRLTVL.

This clonotype was counted ten times or more. The chain links TRBV4-2 to TRBJ2-1; 7 positions agree with TRBD2. CDR3 length equals 19 residues. Germline CDR1 and CDR2: LGHNA and YNFKEQ. J was trimmed by 3 bases and V by 1 base; bases with no gene match: 15. This chain's CDR3 is CASSQAGLGAGELYNEQFF. In DNA form, the CDR3 reads TGTGCCAGCAGCCAAGCTGGGTTAGGGGCGGGGGAACTCTACAATGAGCAGTTCTTC.

The sample holds many counts of this clonotype. The chain couples TRBV7-9 to TRBJ2-3, with D hard to call. This CDR3 has 17 amino acids. Germline lookup yields CDR1 SEHNR and CDR2 FQNEAQ (reference sequence). V was pared by 6 bases and J by 0 bases, with 19 bases between. The CDR3 DNA follows: TGTGCCAGCAGACCTAGACCCATGCCCCACAGCACAGATACGCAGTATTTT. It translates to CASRPRPMPHSTDTQYF.

This clonotype was recorded a few times. The V call is TRBV3-1, the J call TRBJ2-1; 10 nucleotides match TRBD2. With 2 bases clipped from V and 8 bases from J, the junction kept 6 bases outside the gene matches. This CDR3 comprises 15 residues. CDR1 is LGHDT and CDR2 is YNNKEL in the germline V gene (reference sequence). The CDR3 region has the DNA TGTGCCAGCAGCCAAATGCCCCTAGCGGGGGATGAGCAGTTCTTC. Translation gives CASSQMPLAGDEQFF.

The CDR3: CSARDSNEKLFF. Here the CDR3 DNA reads TGCAGTGCTCGGGACAGTAATGAAAAACTGTTTTTT. The chain joins TRBV20-1 to TRBJ1-4; 7 positions match TRBD1. The CDR3 has 12 residues. The V segment lost 5 bases and the J segment 4 bases; nucleotides outside the gene matches: 1. Germline V lookup: CDR1 DFQATT, CDR2 SNEGSKA (reference sequence).

This clonotype was detected many times. The V and J genes are TRBV29-1 and TRBJ1-1; D is ambiguous. The germline V gene encodes CDR1 SQVTM and CDR2 ANQGSEA. The CDR3 runs to 12 residues. The V end was cut by 4 bases, the J end by 6 bases, with 12 bases between. CDR3 nucleotides: TGCAGCGTTGCGGGCCCAGAGGCTGAAGCTTTCTTT. It codes for CSVAGPEAEAFF.

This clonotype was recorded many times. This chain joins TRBV7-2 and TRBJ1-1; the D gene is possibly TRBD1 (5 bases). The CDR3 consists of 14 residues. Trimming shortened V by 5 bases and J by 0 bases, and 10 bases separated the two germline ends. Germline lookup yields CDR1 SGHTA and CDR2 FQGNSA. The CDR3 reads CASSPDSVNTEAFF. For the CDR3, the DNA is TGTGCCAGCAGCCCTGACAGCGTGAACACTGAAGCTTTCTTT.

This clonotype was observed a single time. A much larger clone lies a single base off, so this may be a read error. The genes are TRBV10-3 and TRBJ2-5; TRBD1 aligns across 9 bases. CDR1 is ENHRY, CDR2 SYGVKD, per germline. Germline trimming cut 11 bases from V and 5 bases from J; bases unmatched to any gene: 9. The CDR3 covers 13 residues. In DNA form, the CDR3 reads TGTGCCTTCGGAGACAGGGGGAAGGAGACCCAGTACTTC. This sequence encodes CAFGDRGKETQYF.

In this sample, this clonotype turned up many times. This rearrangement joins TRBV5-1 to TRBJ2-5, with D perhaps given as TRBD1 or TRBD2 (7 bases each). Germline CDR1 and CDR2: SGHRS and YFSETQ. The length of the CDR3 is 16 residues. V lost 2 bases, J lost 2 bases, and 16 bases lay in between. The CDR3 nucleotides are TGCGCCAGCAGCTTATTTCCGCAGGGGGGGCAAGAGACCCAGTACTTC. The encoded protein is CASSLFPQGGQETQYF.

This clonotype was detected ten times or more. This chain joins TRBV5-1 and TRBJ1-5; no definite D call. Between the trimmed V and J ends, which lost 4 bases and 0 bases, there was a span of 11 bases. Per germline, CDR1 SGHRS and CDR2 YFSETQ. The CDR3 runs to 15 residues. The CDR3 nucleotides are TGCGCCAGCAGCACCTCTCCGGGTAGCAATCAGCCCCAGCATTTT. This gives the protein CASSTSPGSNQPQHF.

This clonotype has a count of ten or more. This chain uses TRBV28 with TRBJ2-1, with 7 bases fitting TRBD2. This CDR3 is built from 15 residues. CDR1 is MDHEN, CDR2 SYDVKM, per germline. Trimming at V came to 2 bases and at J to 5 bases, leaving 6 bases not matched to a gene. CDR3 amino acids: CASSLVWDYNNEQFF. For the CDR3, the DNA is TGTGCCAGCAGTTTAGTATGGGACTATAACAATGAGCAGTTCTTC.

This clonotype has ten or more counts. The V and J genes are TRBV7-2 and TRBJ2-7, with 11 bases identical to TRBD2. CDR1 and CDR2 (germline): SGHTA, FQGNSA. This CDR3 contains 15 residues. The V gene end was trimmed by 3 bases and the J gene end by 4 bases; junction bases not matched to a gene: 5. The CDR3 DNA reads TGTGCCAGCAGCTTTAGCGGGAGGGTACCATACGAGCAGTACTTC. It translates to CASSFSGRVPYEQYF.

This clonotype showed up many times. The chain has TRBV7-6 and TRBJ2-1; 10 bases match TRBD2. CDR1 and CDR2 from the germline V gene are SGHVS and FNYEAQ. The CDR3 consists of 19 residues. V lost 1 base, J lost 7 bases, and 16 bases stayed unmatched. The CDR3 here is CASSLEGVRAGGRQNEQFF. DNA of the CDR3: TGTGCCAGCAGCTTAGAAGGGGTACGAGCGGGGGGGCGGCAGAATGAGCAGTTCTTC.